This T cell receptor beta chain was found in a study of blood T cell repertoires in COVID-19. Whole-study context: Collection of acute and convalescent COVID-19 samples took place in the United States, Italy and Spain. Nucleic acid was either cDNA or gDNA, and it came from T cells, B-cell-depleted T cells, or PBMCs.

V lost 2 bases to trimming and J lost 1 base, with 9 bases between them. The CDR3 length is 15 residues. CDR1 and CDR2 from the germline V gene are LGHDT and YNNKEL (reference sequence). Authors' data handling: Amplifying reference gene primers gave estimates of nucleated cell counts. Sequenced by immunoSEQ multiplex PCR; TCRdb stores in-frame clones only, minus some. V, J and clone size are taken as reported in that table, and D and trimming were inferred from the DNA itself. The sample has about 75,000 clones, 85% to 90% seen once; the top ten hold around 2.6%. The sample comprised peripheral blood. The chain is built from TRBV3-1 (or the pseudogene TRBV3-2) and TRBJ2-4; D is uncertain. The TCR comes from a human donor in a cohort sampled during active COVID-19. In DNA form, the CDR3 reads TGTGCCAGCAGCCAATTGAGATGGGCCAAAAACATTCAGTACTTC. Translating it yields CASSQLRWAKNIQYF.